Listed below are T cell receptor beta chains from one sample, sequenced in a study of CD8 T cells in ankylosing spondylitis. TCRdb called the 5' RACE reads again in MiXCR, with one record for every CDR3 protein. The sample has about 350,000 distinct CDR3 sequences, 20% to 25% seen once. The specimen was blood, either unsorted or a sorted T cell fraction (not recorded which). The receptors shown here come from a male donor with ankylosing spondylitis or in good health (not recorded which). Both conserved end residues are part of each CDR3. The D gene is left open where the match is weak. Size values are once, few and many counts, or a class for expanded clones, and some rows have none.

-	TRBJ2-7	-	TRBV5-5	CASSLWAGSGEQYF	TGTGCCAGCAGCTTGTGGGCAGGGTCGGGGGAGCAGTACTTC
-	TRBJ2-5	-	TRBV29-1	CSVEAAGIGQETQYF	TGCAGCGTTGAAGCCGCCGGGATCGGCCAAGAGACCCAGTACTTC
-	TRBJ2-3	-	TRBV7-9	CASTPGVTGTDTQYF	TGTGCCAGCACCCCTGGGGTCACGGGAACAGATACGCAGTATTTT
few	TRBJ1-2	-	TRBV4-1	CASSQVQGGYTF	TGCGCCAGCAGCCAAGTCCAGGGTGGCTACACCTTC
-	TRBJ2-2	-	TRBV10-1	CASSESNTNTGELFF	TGCGCCAGCAGTGAGTCCAATACTAACACCGGGGAGCTGTTTTTT
few	TRBJ1-1	TRBD1	TRBV7-9	CASSFTGETGTEAFF	TGTGCCAGCAGCTTTACAGGGGAGACGGGCACTGAAGCTTTCTTT
few	TRBJ2-6	-	TRBV10-3	CAISESTSQVAGANVLTF	TGTGCCATCAGTGAGTCGACGTCCCAGGTAGCAGGGGCCAACGTCCTGACTTTC
-	TRBJ2-1	TRBD2	TRBV2	CASSVSSGSSYNEQFF	TGTGCCAGCAGTGTCTCGAGCGGGAGCTCCTACAATGAGCAGTTCTTC
few	TRBJ2-7	-	TRBV7-9	CASSLGGGEYEQYF	TGTGCCAGCAGCTTAGGAGGGGGAGAGTACGAGCAGTACTTC
few	TRBJ2-2	-	TRBV29-1	CSVVRAGANTGELFF	TGCAGCGTTGTGCGTGCAGGGGCGAACACCGGGGAGCTGTTTTTT
-	TRBJ2-1	-	TRBV6-5	CASTSLDNEQFF	TGTGCCAGCACCTCACTAGACAATGAGCAGTTCTTC
-	TRBJ1-2	-	TRBV9	CASSVDVGPNYGYTF	TGTGCCAGCAGCGTAGATGTCGGACCTAACTATGGCTACACCTTC
many	TRBJ1-2	-	TRBV12-3/TRBV12-4	CASSFPGNYGYTF	TGTGCCAGCAGTTTCCCGGGAAACTATGGCTACACCTTC
-	TRBJ2-1	-	TRBV5-1	CASSLRDIDKDNEQFF	TGCGCCAGCAGCTTACGGGACATAGATAAAGACAATGAGCAGTTCTTC
few	TRBJ2-3	TRBD2	TRBV7-2	CASSLRTSGELADTQYF	TGTGCCAGCAGCTTAAGGACTAGCGGGGAATTGGCAGATACGCAGTATTTT
few	TRBJ2-1	TRBD1	TRBV12-3/TRBV12-4	CASSFEGTGGWNEQFF	TGTGCCAGCAGTTTCGAAGGGACAGGGGGCTGGAATGAGCAGTTCTTC
few	TRBJ1-5	-	TRBV27	CASTPRGGTNQPQHF	TGTGCCAGCACCCCTCGTGGGGGGACAAATCAGCCCCAGCATTTT
-	TRBJ2-1	-	TRBV29-1	CSVEGFPGPRSYNEQFF	TGCAGCGTTGAGGGATTCCCGGGACCTCGCTCCTACAATGAGCAGTTCTTC
few	TRBJ2-7	-	TRBV7-9	CASSRSRPLGQYF	TGTGCCAGCAGTAGGAGTCGACCCCTCGGGCAGTACTTC
-	TRBJ2-5	-	TRBV29-1	CSVEDYRRDSQETQYF	TGCAGCGTTGAAGATTATAGGAGGGACAGCCAAGAGACCCAGTACTTC
-	TRBJ2-1	-	TRBV5-5	CASKSDFANSYNEQFF	TGTGCCAGCAAATCAGATTTTGCAAACTCCTACAATGAGCAGTTCTTC
few	TRBJ2-7	-	TRBV11-2	CASSPKGTGSYEQYF	TGTGCCAGCAGCCCCAAAGGCACAGGTTCCTACGAGCAGTACTTC
few	TRBJ1-1	TRBD1	TRBV29-1	CSALTGTNTEAFF	TGCAGCGCTCTGACAGGGACGAACACTGAAGCTTTCTTT
-	TRBJ2-7	TRBD2	TRBV11-2	CAGWGGSGEQYF	TGTGCCGGCTGGGGGGGGTCTGGCGAGCAGTACTTC
-	TRBJ2-1	-	TRBV29-1	CSVARYNEQFF	TGCAGCGTCGCAAGATACAATGAGCAGTTCTTC
-	TRBJ2-1	TRBD2	TRBV3-1	CASSSPSGSSYNEQFF	TGTGCCAGCAGCTCGCCTAGCGGCTCCTCCTACAATGAGCAGTTCTTC
-	TRBJ2-7	-	TRBV11-2	CASSLEAIYEQYF	TGTGCCAGCAGCTTAGAGGCTATCTACGAGCAGTACTTC
few	TRBJ2-5	TRBD2	TRBV11-2	CASSSTSGGQETQYF	TGTGCCAGCAGCTCGACTAGCGGGGGTCAAGAGACCCAGTACTTC
-	TRBJ2-7	-	TRBV27	CASSSGRGYEQYF	TGTGCCAGCAGTTCCGGACGTGGCTACGAGCAGTACTTC
few	TRBJ2-7	-	TRBV28	CASSLGTTSYEQYF	TGTGCCAGCAGTTTAGGGACAACCTCCTACGAGCAGTACTTC
-	TRBJ2-7	-	TRBV4-1	CASSQEMRLSYEQYF	TGCGCCAGCAGCCAAGAGATGCGACTATCCTACGAGCAGTACTTC
-	TRBJ2-7	-	TRBV6-1	CASSPYPLEQYF	TGTGCCAGCAGCCCCTATCCCCTCGAGCAGTACTTC
-	TRBJ2-1	-	TRBV28	CASSPFGVGYNEQFF	TGTGCCAGCAGCCCATTTGGTGTGGGCTACAATGAGCAGTTCTTC
few	TRBJ2-7	TRBD1	TRBV20-1	CSARDYIPGQGVDEQYF	TGCAGTGCTAGAGATTATATTCCGGGACAGGGAGTCGACGAGCAGTACTTC
few	TRBJ2-1	TRBD2	TRBV10-2	CASSEEREYNEQFF	TGCGCCAGCAGTGAAGAGCGGGAGTACAATGAGCAGTTCTTC
few	TRBJ2-1	TRBD1	TRBV7-3	CASSLPGTGGTYNEQFF	TGTGCCAGCAGCTTACCAGGGACAGGGGGTACCTACAATGAGCAGTTCTTC
many	TRBJ1-1	-	TRBV10-3	CAISELQRGDTEAFF	TGTGCCATCAGTGAGTTACAGCGAGGGGACACTGAAGCTTTCTTT
-	TRBJ2-3	-	TRBV7-9	CASSIAQVDTQYF	TGTGCCAGCAGCATAGCCCAAGTGGATACGCAGTATTTT
-	TRBJ2-1	-	TRBV9	CASSVGGQRMFF	TGTGCCAGCAGCGTAGGTGGACAGCGCATGTTCTTC
-	TRBJ2-5	-	TRBV5-6	CASSLSVAGLLETQYF	TGTGCCAGCAGCTTGAGTGTGGCAGGGTTGTTGGAGACCCAGTACTTC
-	TRBJ2-1	TRBD2	TRBV7-9	CASSLGTSGGASNEQFF	TGTGCCAGCAGCTTAGGAACTAGCGGGGGGGCCTCGAATGAGCAGTTCTTC
-	TRBJ2-3	TRBD2	TRBV7-9	CASSLAGLALSTDTQYF	TGTGCCAGCAGCTTAGCCGGACTAGCTCTTAGCACAGATACGCAGTATTTT
few	TRBJ2-3	-	TRBV5-6	CASSFGTGTDTQYF	TGTGCCAGCAGCTTCGGTACTGGGACAGATACGCAGTATTTT
few	TRBJ2-5	-	TRBV7-9	CASSPSLASSETQYF	TGTGCCAGCAGCCCTTCCCTAGCGTCTTCAGAGACCCAGTACTTC
many	TRBJ2-1	-	TRBV29-1	CSVVPGNEQFF	TGCAGCGTTGTTCCGGGGAATGAGCAGTTCTTC